These 3 T cell receptor beta chains were all obtained from the same sample, sequenced in a study of blood T cells in healthy people across ages. Alongside a J-beta primer mix, a sample-barcoded 5' primer served in a second PCR lasting roughly 7 to 12 cycles. TCRdb re-derived calls from the 5' RACE reads in MiXCR, one entry per CDR3 protein. The sample includes more than 800,000 distinct CDR3 sequences, more than 25% of them seen just once. Material for sequencing was blood. Every receptor here comes from an elderly woman in good health.

This clonotype came up many times. The chain has TRBV7-6 and TRBJ1-5; the D gene is possibly TRBD1 (5 bases). This CDR3 has 16 residues. Germline-derived CDR1 and CDR2 are SGHVS and FNYEAQ. The V end was cut by 5 bases, the J end by 2 bases, with 16 bases between. CDR3 in amino acids: CASSPSGGSGNQPQHF. As DNA, the CDR3 is TGTGCCAGCAGCCCTAGTGGGGGATCGGGCAATCAGCCCCAGCATTTT.

Ten or more counts support this clonotype. The chain carries TRBV15 and TRBJ2-7; D is uncertain. The germline V gene encodes CDR1 LNHNV and CDR2 YYDKDF (reference sequence). V was shortened by 4 bases and J by 7 bases, with 11 bases between the two germline ends. This CDR3 has 12 residues. CDR3 nucleotide sequence: TGTGCCACCAGCAAAGAGGTTGGGGAGCAGTACTTC. Its protein is CATSKEVGEQYF. The entire variable domain, with the rest obtained from reference TRBV15 and TRBJ2-7, is as follows: DAMVIQNPRYQVTQFGKPVTLSCSQTLNHNVMYWYQQKSSQAPKLLFHYYDKDFNNEADTPDNFQSRRPNTSFCFLDIRSPGLGDTAMYLCATSKEVGEQYFGPGTRLTVT.

At least ten counts were recorded for this clonotype. The chain recombines TRBV5-5 with TRBJ1-5, with no clear D. The CDR3 is 14 amino acids. Between the trimmed V and J ends, which lost 0 bases and 3 bases, there was a span of 7 bases. Germline V gene sequence: CDR1 SGHKS, CDR2 YYEKEE (reference sequence). The CDR3 reads CASSLERYNQPQHF. The CDR3 nucleotides are TGTGCCAGCAGCTTGGAGCGATACAATCAGCCCCAGCATTTT.